These 19 T cell receptor beta chains originate from one sample sequenced in a study of OX40 agonist ivuxolimab in advanced cancers. Measured with immunoSEQ multiplex PCR; TCRdb has only the in-frame clones, and not every one. Of 50,000 to 80,000 clones listed, around 84% are singletons. The sample was CD4+ or CD8+ T cells sorted from blood, taken in a trial of the OX40 agonist ivuxolimab. These receptors were obtained from an adult with an advanced solid tumor such as melanoma, head and neck, liver or kidney cancer.

DNA for the CDR3: TGTGCCAGCAGTAAAAGGACAGGGGCGAACACTGAAGCTTTCTTT. It yields the protein CASSKRTGANTEAFF. The chain is built from TRBV6-6 and TRBJ1-1; 9 nucleotides agree with TRBD1. CDR1 and CDR2 (germline): MNHNY, SVGAGI (reference sequence). Trimming removed 5 bases from V and 1 base from J; junction bases left unmatched: 5. CDR3 length: 15 residues.

The chain carries TRBV6-1 and TRBJ1-5, with 7 bases matching TRBD1. The V gene's germline CDR1 is MNHNS and CDR2 SASEGT. This CDR3 comprises 13 residues. Trimming at V came to 6 bases and at J to 5 bases, leaving 4 bases not matched to a gene. The DNA of the CDR3 is TGTGCCAGCAGAAGACAGGGTGATCAGCCCCAGCATTTT. Protein sequence: CASRRQGDQPQHF.

The chain couples TRBV12-5 to TRBJ2-1; the match to TRBD2 covers 13 bases. There are 17 residues in the CDR3. Trimming cost V 0 bases and J 8 bases; bases outside gene matches: 7. Per germline, CDR1 LGHNT and CDR2 FRNRAP. The CDR3 is CASGLVRTSGSTYEQFF. As DNA, the CDR3 is TGTGCTAGTGGTTTGGTGCGGACTAGCGGGAGTACCTATGAGCAGTTCTTC.

The chain joins TRBV4-1 to TRBJ1-1; TRBD1 is a possible D gene (6 bases). Germline loops: CDR1 MGHRA, CDR2 YSYEKL. V was cut by 0 bases and J by 12 bases, with 17 bases left in between. The CDR3 runs 14 residues. CDR3 protein: CASSQDRAGAGPFF. The CDR3, as DNA: TGCGCCAGCAGCCAAGATCGGGCAGGGGCAGGGCCTTTCTTT.

J is TRBJ1-2 and V is TRBV9; possibly TRBD1 for D (6 bases). Trimming pared 3 bases from V and 4 bases from J, leaving 10 bases between. This CDR3 has 13 amino acids. Germline CDR1 is SGDLS and CDR2 is YYNGEE. The CDR3 bases are TGTGCCAGCAGCGCGATAGGGGGCTATGGCTACACCTTC. Translating it yields CASSAIGGYGYTF.

The rearrangement uses TRBV6-1 and TRBJ1-2, with unresolved D. This CDR3 has 13 amino acids. The ends were cut back, 8 bases at V and 2 bases at J, with 12 bases in the middle. Germline CDR1 and CDR2: MNHNS and SASEGT. The CDR3 spells CASELEGNYGYTF. The CDR3 bases are TGTGCCAGCGAACTGGAGGGAAACTATGGCTACACCTTC.

The rearrangement joins TRBV11-3 to TRBJ1-2; D remains unclear. The CDR3 totals 11 residues. Trimming removed 4 bases at V and 3 bases at J, with 3 bases between. Germline V gene lookup returns CDR1 SGHNT and CDR2 YENEEA. The CDR3 region is CASSSYYGYTF. CDR3 in DNA: TGTGCCAGCAGCTCGTACTATGGCTACACCTTC.

V and J are TRBV29-1 and TRBJ1-2, with D perhaps TRBD1 (5 bases). With 2 bases removed from V and 4 bases from J, the gap between germline ends came to 14 bases. Per germline, CDR1 SQVTM and CDR2 ANQGSEA. This CDR3 is built from 14 residues. The CDR3 here is CSVERRDGSYGYTF. Here the CDR3 DNA reads TGCAGCGTTGAACGCAGGGACGGTAGCTATGGCTACACCTTC.

The J gene is TRBJ2-7, the V gene TRBV7-9, with D possibly matching TRBD2 (5 bases). The CDR3 has 13 residues. Trimming left V 11 bases short and J 5 bases short, with 19 bases between. CDR1 is SEHNR, CDR2 FQNEAQ, per germline (reference sequence). CDR3 region: CAVRGPGGHEQYF. The CDR3 DNA reads TGTGCCGTACGAGGGCCCGGTGGGCACGAGCAGTACTTC.

V gene TRBV18 combines with J gene TRBJ1-1, with unresolved D. This CDR3 region has 14 residues. Trimming took off 3 bases at V and 1 base at J, with 9 bases between the two ends. Germline V gene lookup returns CDR1 KGHSH and CDR2 LQKENI. The CDR3 DNA reads TGTGCCAGCTCACCGGGCCAGACGAACACTGAAGCTTTCTTT. It is translated as CASSPGQTNTEAFF.

The chain uses TRBV5-4 and TRBJ1-1, with 9 positions matching TRBD1. Looked up from germline, CDR1 is SGHNT and CDR2 is YYREEE (reference sequence). CDR3 length: 14 amino acids. Losses at the gene ends were 3 bases for V and 0 bases for J; bases not matched to a gene: 0. The CDR3 loop reads CASSWTGVNTEAFF. The DNA of the CDR3 is TGTGCCAGCAGCTGGACAGGGGTGAACACTGAAGCTTTCTTT.

The chain uses TRBV5-6 and TRBJ2-1, with D perhaps being TRBD1 or TRBD2 (5 bases each). Germline V lookup: CDR1 SGHDT, CDR2 YYEEEE. V lost 3 bases, J lost 4 bases, and 11 bases lay in between. CDR3 length: 14 amino acids. In DNA, the CDR3 is TGTGCCAGCAGCTCCCGGGACGGTTACAATGAGCAGTTCTTC. Translated: CASSSRDGYNEQFF.

The J gene is TRBJ2-6, the V gene TRBV10-3; tentative D call: TRBD2 (6 bases). Deletions cut 10 bases from V and 2 bases from J, with 15 bases between. In germline, CDR1 is ENHRY, CDR2 SYGVKD. This CDR3 comprises 15 residues. The chain's CDR3 is CATSDGGTGANVLTF. The DNA of the CDR3 is TGTGCCACCTCTGATGGGGGGACTGGGGCCAACGTCCTGACTTTC.

The chain links TRBV6-5 to TRBJ2-7; D uncertain. V lost 8 bases and J 2 bases, leaving 16 bases between the germline ends. Germline CDR1 MNHEY, CDR2 SVGAGI. The CDR3 runs 14 residues. Here the CDR3 DNA reads TGTGCCAGCCGCTCTATGGCAGCACCCTACGAGCAGTACTTC. The encoded protein is CASRSMAAPYEQYF.

The rearrangement uses TRBV18 and TRBJ2-1, with 12 bases matching TRBD2. CDR1 is KGHSH and CDR2 is LQKENI in the germline V gene. V shed 3 bases, J shed 7 bases, and the junction held 7 bases outside the gene matches. CDR3 length: 16 residues. CDR3 residues: CASSPESGLAGNEQFF. DNA for the CDR3: TGTGCCAGCTCACCGGAGTCCGGACTAGCGGGGAATGAGCAGTTCTTC.

The genes are TRBV7-8 and TRBJ2-7, with no clear D. The germline V and J ends were trimmed by 7 bases and 5 bases, with 12 bases remaining between them. This CDR3 contains 12 residues. The germline CDR1 and CDR2 sequences are SGHVS and FQNEAQ. The CDR3 bases are TGTGCCAGCACCCTCACCCGTAACGAGCAGTACTTC. This encodes CASTLTRNEQYF. Looking up the rest from reference TRBV7-8 and TRBJ2-7 gives the full variable domain: GAGVSQSPRYKVAKRGQDVALRCDPISGHVSLFWYQQALGQGPEFLTYFQNEAQLDKSGLPSDRFFAERPEGSVSTLKIQRTQQEDSAVYLCASTLTRNEQYFGPGTRLTVT.

This CDR3 is CASSYGETQYF. The CDR3 bases are TGTGCCAGCAGTTACGGGGAGACCCAGTACTTC. J is TRBJ2-5 and V is TRBV6-1, with D uncertain. The CDR3 is 11 amino acids. V lost 5 bases to trimming and J lost 5 bases, with 6 bases between them. Germline lookup yields CDR1 MNHNS and CDR2 SASEGT.

The chain joins TRBV30 to TRBJ1-1; D is perhaps TRBD1 (6 bases). From germline, CDR1 is GTSNPN and CDR2 SVGIG (reference sequence). V was trimmed by 5 bases and J by 2 bases, leaving 12 bases between them. This CDR3 spans 13 amino acids. CDR3 DNA: TGTGCCTGGGGCTCCAGGGGAAACACTGAAGCTTTCTTT. It specifies CAWGSRGNTEAFF.

As regards this clone: Different DNA sequences within this sample yield the same CDR3. The V gene is TRBV6-1, the J gene TRBJ2-7; no clear D gene. Germline CDR1 and CDR2: MNHNS and SASEGT. Trimming took 4 bases from V and 2 from J, leaving 6 bases between them. CDR3 size: 12 residues. The CDR3 bases are TGTGCCAGCAGTGGGGCCCCCTACGAGCAGTACTTC. Translated: CASSGAPYEQYF.